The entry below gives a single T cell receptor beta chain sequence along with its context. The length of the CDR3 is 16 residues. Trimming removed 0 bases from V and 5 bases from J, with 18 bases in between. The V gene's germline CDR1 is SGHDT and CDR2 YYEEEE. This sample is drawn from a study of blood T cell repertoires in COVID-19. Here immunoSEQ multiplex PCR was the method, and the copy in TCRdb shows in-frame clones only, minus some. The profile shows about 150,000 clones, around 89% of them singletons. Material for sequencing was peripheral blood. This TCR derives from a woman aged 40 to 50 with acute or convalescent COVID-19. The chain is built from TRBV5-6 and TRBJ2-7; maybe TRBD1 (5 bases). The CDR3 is CASSLGGGTPSDEQYF. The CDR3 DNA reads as TGTGCCAGCAGCTTGGGGGGCGGAACGCCCTCGGACGAGCAGTACTTC.